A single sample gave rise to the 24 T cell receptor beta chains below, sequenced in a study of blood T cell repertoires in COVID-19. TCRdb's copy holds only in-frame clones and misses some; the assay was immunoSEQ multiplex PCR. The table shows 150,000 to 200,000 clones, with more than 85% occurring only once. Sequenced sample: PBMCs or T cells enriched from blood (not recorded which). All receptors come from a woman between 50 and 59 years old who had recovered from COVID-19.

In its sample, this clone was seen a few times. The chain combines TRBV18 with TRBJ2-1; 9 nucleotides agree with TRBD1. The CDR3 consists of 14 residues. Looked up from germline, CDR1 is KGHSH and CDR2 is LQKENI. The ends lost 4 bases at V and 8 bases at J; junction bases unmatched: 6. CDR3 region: CASSLNRGHDEQFF. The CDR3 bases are TGTGCCAGCTCACTTAACAGGGGGCATGATGAGCAGTTCTTC. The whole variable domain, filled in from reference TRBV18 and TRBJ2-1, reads NAGVMQNPRHLVRRRGQEARLRCSPMKGHSHVYWYRQLPEEGLKFMVYLQKENIIDESGMPKERFSAEFPKEGPSILRIQQVVRGDSAAYFCASSLNRGHDEQFFGPGTRLTVL.

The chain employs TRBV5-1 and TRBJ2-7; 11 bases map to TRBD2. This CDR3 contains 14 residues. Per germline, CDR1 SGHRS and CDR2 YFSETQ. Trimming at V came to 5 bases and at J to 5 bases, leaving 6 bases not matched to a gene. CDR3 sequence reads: CASRQTSGTHEQYF. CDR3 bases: TGCGCCAGCAGACAGACTAGCGGGACACACGAGCAGTACTTC.

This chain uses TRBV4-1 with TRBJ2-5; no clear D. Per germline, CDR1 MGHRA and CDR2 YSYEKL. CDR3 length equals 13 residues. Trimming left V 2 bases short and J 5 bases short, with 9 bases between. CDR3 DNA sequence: TGCGCCAGCAGCCAACAACCGGGTGAGACCCAGTACTTC. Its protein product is CASSQQPGETQYF.

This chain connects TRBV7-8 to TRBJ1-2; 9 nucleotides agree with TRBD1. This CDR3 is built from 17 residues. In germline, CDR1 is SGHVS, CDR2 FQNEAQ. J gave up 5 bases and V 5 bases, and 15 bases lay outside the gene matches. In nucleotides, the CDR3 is TGTGCCAGCAGCCCTATTTACACAGGGGGCATACTTTATGGCTACACCTTC. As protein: CASSPIYTGGILYGYTF.

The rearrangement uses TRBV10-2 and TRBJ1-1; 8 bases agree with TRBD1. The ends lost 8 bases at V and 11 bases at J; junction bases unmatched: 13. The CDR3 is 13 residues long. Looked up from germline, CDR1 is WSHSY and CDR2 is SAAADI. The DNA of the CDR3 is TGCGCCAGCCAGAGCCCGGGACAGGTTTGGGCTTTCTTT. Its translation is CASQSPGQVWAFF.

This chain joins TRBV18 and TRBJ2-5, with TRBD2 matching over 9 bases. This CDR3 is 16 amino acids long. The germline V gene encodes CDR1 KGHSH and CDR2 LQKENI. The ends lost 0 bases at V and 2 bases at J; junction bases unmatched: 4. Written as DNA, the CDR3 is TGTGCCAGCTCACCACCGGGACTAGCCGAACAAGAGACCCAGTACTTC. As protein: CASSPPGLAEQETQYF.

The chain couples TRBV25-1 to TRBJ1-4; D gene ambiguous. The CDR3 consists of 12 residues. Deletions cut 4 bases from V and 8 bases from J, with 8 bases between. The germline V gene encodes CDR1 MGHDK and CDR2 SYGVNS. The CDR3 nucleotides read TGTGCCAGCAGTGCCTACGGGGAAAAACTGTTTTTT. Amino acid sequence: CASSAYGEKLFF.

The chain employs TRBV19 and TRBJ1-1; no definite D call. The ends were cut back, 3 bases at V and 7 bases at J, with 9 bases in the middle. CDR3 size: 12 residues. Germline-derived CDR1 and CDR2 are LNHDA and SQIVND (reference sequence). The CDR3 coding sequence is TGTGCCAGTAGTATCGGAACAGTTGAAGCTTTCTTT. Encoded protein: CASSIGTVEAFF. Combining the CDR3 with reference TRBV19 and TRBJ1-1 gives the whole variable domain DGGITQSPKYLFRKEGQNVTLSCEQNLNHDAMYWYRQDPGQGLRLIYYSQIVNDFQKGDIAEGYSVSREKKESFPLTVTSAQKNPTAFYLCASSIGTVEAFFGQGTRLTVV.

The CDR3 sequence: CATLETGGGQETQYF. The CDR3 DNA reads TGTGCCACCCTAGAGACAGGGGGTGGACAAGAGACCCAGTACTTC. The chain has TRBV19 and TRBJ2-5, with 9 bases matching TRBD1. V was pared by 10 bases and J by 2 bases, with 11 bases of the junction left unmatched. Germline lookup yields CDR1 LNHDA and CDR2 SQIVND (reference sequence). This CDR3 region has 15 residues.

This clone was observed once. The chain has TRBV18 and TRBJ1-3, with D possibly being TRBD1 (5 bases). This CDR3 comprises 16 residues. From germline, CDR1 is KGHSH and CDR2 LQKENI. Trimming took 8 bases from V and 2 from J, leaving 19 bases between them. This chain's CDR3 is CASAGGLQMTGNTIYF. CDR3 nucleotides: TGTGCCAGCGCCGGGGGACTGCAGATGACTGGAAACACCATATATTTT.

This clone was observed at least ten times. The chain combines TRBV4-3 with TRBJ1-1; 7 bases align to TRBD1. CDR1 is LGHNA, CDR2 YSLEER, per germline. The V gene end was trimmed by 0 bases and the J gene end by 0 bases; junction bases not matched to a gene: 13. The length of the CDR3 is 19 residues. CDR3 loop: CASSQEAWGDSVMNTEAFF. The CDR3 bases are TGCGCCAGCAGCCAAGAGGCTTGGGGGGACAGCGTGATGAACACTGAAGCTTTCTTT.

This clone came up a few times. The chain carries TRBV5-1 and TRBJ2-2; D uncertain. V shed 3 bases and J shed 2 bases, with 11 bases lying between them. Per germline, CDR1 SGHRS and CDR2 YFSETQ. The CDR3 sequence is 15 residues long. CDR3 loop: CASSSLTANTGELFF. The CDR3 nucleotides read TGCGCCAGCAGCTCCCTAACCGCCAACACCGGGGAGCTGTTTTTT.

CDR3 DNA sequence: TGTGCCAGCAGCCAAGGCTACAGCCCCTATGGCTACACCTTC. Protein product: CASSQGYSPYGYTF. The chain has TRBV14 and TRBJ1-2; D not certain. The CDR3 is 14 residues long. The V and J ends lost 1 base and 4 bases respectively, with 10 bases between them. Germline-derived CDR1 and CDR2 are SGHDN and FVKESK.

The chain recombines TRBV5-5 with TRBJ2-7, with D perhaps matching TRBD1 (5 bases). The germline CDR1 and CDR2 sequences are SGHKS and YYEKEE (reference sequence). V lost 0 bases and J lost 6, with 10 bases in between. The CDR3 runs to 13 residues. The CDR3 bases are TGTGCCAGCAGCTTGGAATGGGGCGGCGAGCAGTACTTC. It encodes CASSLEWGGEQYF. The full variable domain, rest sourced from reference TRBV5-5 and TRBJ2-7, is DAGVTQSPTHLIKTRGQQVTLRCSPISGHKSVSWYQQVLGQGPQFIFQYYEKEERGRGNFPDRFSARQFPNYSSELNVNALLLGDSALYLCASSLEWGGEQYFGPGTRLTVT.

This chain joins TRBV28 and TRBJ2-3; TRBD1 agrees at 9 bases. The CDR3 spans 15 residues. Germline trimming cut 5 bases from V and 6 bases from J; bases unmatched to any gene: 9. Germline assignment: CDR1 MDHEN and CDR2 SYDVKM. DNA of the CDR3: TGTGCCAGCAGTCCCGGGACAGGGCCTCGGGATACGCAGTATTTT. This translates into CASSPGTGPRDTQYF.

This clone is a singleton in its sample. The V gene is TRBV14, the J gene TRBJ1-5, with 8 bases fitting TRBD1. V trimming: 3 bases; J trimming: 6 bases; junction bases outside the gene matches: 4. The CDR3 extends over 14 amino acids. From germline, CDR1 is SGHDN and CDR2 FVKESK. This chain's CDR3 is CASSHGQGGQPQHF. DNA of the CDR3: TGTGCCAGCAGCCATGGACAGGGAGGTCAGCCCCAGCATTTT.

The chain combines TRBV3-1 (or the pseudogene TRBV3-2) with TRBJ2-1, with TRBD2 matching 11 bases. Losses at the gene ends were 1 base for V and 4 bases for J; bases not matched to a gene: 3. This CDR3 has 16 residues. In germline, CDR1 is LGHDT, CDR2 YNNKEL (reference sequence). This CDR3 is CASSQGPSGRYNEQFF. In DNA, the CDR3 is TGTGCCAGCAGCCAAGGGCCTAGCGGGAGGTACAATGAGCAGTTCTTC.

For the CDR3, the DNA is TGTGCCAGCAGCCATTCTCTAGGAAGCATTGTAGAGACCCAGTACTTC. Protein sequence: CASSHSLGSIVETQYF. The chain joins TRBV9 to TRBJ2-5, with D hard to call. Germline CDR1 is SGDLS and CDR2 is YYNGEE. The CDR3 has 16 amino acids. V lost 4 bases and J lost 4, with 20 bases in between.

The DNA of the CDR3 is TGTGCCAGTAGTACTCCTTCGGAGACCCAGTACTTC. Its protein product is CASSTPSETQYF. The V gene is TRBV19, the J gene TRBJ2-5, with no clear D. Germline values: CDR1 LNHDA, CDR2 SQIVND (reference sequence). Trimming removed 4 bases from V and 5 bases from J, with 8 bases in between. The CDR3 consists of 12 residues.

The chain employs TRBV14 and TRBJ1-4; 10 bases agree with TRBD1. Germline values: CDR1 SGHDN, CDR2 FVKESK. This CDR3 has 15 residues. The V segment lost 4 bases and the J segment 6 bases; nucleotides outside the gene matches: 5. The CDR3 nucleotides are TGTGCCAGCAGCCGCTGGGACAGGGGTTATGAAAAACTGTTTTTT. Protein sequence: CASSRWDRGYEKLFF.

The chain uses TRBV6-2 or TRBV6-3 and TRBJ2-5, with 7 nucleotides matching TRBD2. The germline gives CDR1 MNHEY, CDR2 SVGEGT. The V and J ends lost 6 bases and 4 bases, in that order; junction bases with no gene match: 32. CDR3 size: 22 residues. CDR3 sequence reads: CASSPRGRAGSSRSTARETQYF. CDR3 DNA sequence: TGTGCCAGCAGCCCCCGGGGGAGAGCGGGATCATCTCGGTCTACGGCTAGAGAGACCCAGTACTTC.

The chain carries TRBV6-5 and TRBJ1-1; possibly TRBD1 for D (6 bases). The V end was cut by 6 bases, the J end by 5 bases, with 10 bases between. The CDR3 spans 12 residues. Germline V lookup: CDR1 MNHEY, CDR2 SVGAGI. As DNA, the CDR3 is TGTGCCAGCAGCCAAGGACAGACTGAAGCTTTCTTT. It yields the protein CASSQGQTEAFF.

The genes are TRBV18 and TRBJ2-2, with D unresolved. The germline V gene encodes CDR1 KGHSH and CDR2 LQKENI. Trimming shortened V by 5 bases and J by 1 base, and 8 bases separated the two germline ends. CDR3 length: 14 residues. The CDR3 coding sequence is TGTGCCAGCTCAAGCGACCGGAACACCGGGGAGCTGTTTTTT. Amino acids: CASSSDRNTGELFF.

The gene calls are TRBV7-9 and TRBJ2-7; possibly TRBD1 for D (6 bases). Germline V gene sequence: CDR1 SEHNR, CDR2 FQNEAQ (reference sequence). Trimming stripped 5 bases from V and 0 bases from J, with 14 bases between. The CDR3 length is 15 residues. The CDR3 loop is CASSPPGTLSYEQYF. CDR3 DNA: TGTGCCAGCAGCCCGCCAGGGACACTCTCCTACGAGCAGTACTTC.